Listed below are T cell receptor beta chains from one sample, sequenced in a study of cytomegalovirus exposure and HLA in healthy donors. The repertoire was sequenced with immunoSEQ multiplex PCR; TCRdb's copy has only in-frame clones and lacks some. This repertoire shows 200,000 or so clones, about 83% found once; its top ten account for around 1.2%. Sequenced sample: PBMCs. These receptors were obtained from a human donor in good health. The CDR3 runs from the conserved cysteine through the conserved F or W. A D gene is named only where the DNA matches it firmly. Only part of the rows carry a size: once, few, many, or a class if the clone is expanded.

cdr3_aa cdr3_nt v_call clone_size d_call j_call
CASSTPRGSGNTIYF TGTGCCAGCAGTACCCCAAGGGGCTCTGGAAACACCATATATTTT TRBV6-6 NA NA TRBJ1-3
CSVIASGRFYEQYF TGCAGCGTAATAGCTAGCGGGAGATTCTACGAGCAGTACTTC TRBV29-1 NA TRBD2 TRBJ2-7
CASSQESLRGDGYTF TGCGCCAGCAGCCAAGAGTCCCTAAGGGGCGATGGCTACACCTTC TRBV4-3 NA NA TRBJ1-2
CASSPLTVNSPLHF TGTGCCAGCTCACCGCTCACTGTTAATTCACCCCTCCACTTT TRBV18 few NA TRBJ1-6
CASSISGGYSNQPQHF TGTGCCAGTAGTATAAGCGGGGGATATAGCAATCAGCCCCAGCATTTT TRBV19 few NA TRBJ1-5
CASSPLTSGAFLDTQYF TGTGCCAGCAGCCCTCTGACTAGCGGGGCCTTCCTCGATACGCAGTATTTT TRBV9 NA TRBD2 TRBJ2-3
CASSTQSLSGTGTQPQHF TGTGCCAGTAGTACCCAAAGCCTCTCCGGGACAGGGACGCAGCCCCAGCATTTT TRBV19 NA TRBD1 TRBJ1-5
CASRQGQANEKLFF TGCGCCAGCAGGCAGGGACAAGCTAATGAAAAACTGTTTTTT TRBV5-1 NA NA TRBJ1-4
CASSLMAGNFYNEQFF TGTGCCAGCAGCTTAATGGCGGGGAACTTTTACAATGAGCAGTTCTTC TRBV7-3 NA NA TRBJ2-1
CASSLVQMNTEAFF TGTGCCAGCAGCTTGGTACAAATGAACACTGAAGCTTTCTTT TRBV5-5 once NA TRBJ1-1
CASTPGGVYGYTF TGTGCCAGCACCCCGGGGGGGGTCTATGGCTACACCTTC TRBV28 few NA TRBJ1-2
CASSYLGVTSYEQYF TGTGCCAGCAGTTACCTCGGGGTTACCTCCTACGAGCAGTACTTC TRBV6-5 few NA TRBJ2-7
CASSSRTSANNEQFF TGTGCCAGCAGTTCTCGGACTAGCGCGAACAATGAGCAGTTCTTC TRBV6-5 NA TRBD2 TRBJ2-1
CASSFGGTGELFF TGTGCCAGCAGCTTCGGGGGCACCGGGGAGCTGTTTTTT TRBV7-9 NA NA TRBJ2-2
CASSYSQGYPVDTQYF TGTGCCAGCAGTTACTCGCAGGGTTATCCGGTAGATACGCAGTATTTT TRBV6-5 NA NA TRBJ2-3
CASREGSGQSYAGELFF TGTGCCAGCAGGGAGGGAAGCGGGCAATCGTATGCCGGGGAGCTGTTTTTT TRBV2 NA NA TRBJ2-2